Below, 3 T cell receptor beta chains from the same sample are listed, as sequenced in a study of T-cell memory formation after mild COVID-19 (dated by TCRdb to the early 2020s). Library preparation used 5' RACE. For sequencing, an Illumina NovaSeq 6000 was employed. TCRdb passed the public sequencing reads through fastp at Q25 and MiXCR, retaining productive beta sequences. Here each entry gathers all rows of one CDR3 protein and keeps the most common genes and DNA. The sample table records around 200,000 distinct CDR3 sequences; 27% of these occur just once. Clones ranked in the top ten supply over 9.5% of the sample. Sequenced input: PBMCs or a T cell subset sorted from them (not recorded which). The origin of the receptors is an adult woman who had mild COVID-19 (a few samples of this study predate the infection). The sample titles of this study are shuffled in the database, so cell type and time point are left out; the donor was told from shared clones.

The chain uses TRBV3-1 and TRBJ2-1; D call uncertain. The CDR3 runs to 14 residues. Per germline, CDR1 LGHDT and CDR2 YNNKEL (reference sequence). Between the trimmed V and J ends, which lost 2 bases and 7 bases, there was a span of 12 bases. The CDR3: CASSQTLPGNEQFF. The CDR3 coding sequence is TGTGCCAGCAGCCAAACCCTCCCTGGGAATGAGCAGTTCTTC.

As DNA, the CDR3 is TGTGCCAGCGGAGGGGGTTCGCGAGCGATTCAGTACTTC. Protein product: CASGGGSRAIQYF. The chain links TRBV7-2 to TRBJ2-4; the D call may be TRBD1 or TRBD2 (6 bases each). The CDR3 is 13 residues long. Deletions cut 8 bases from V and 10 bases from J, with 18 bases between. CDR1 and CDR2 from the germline V gene are SGHTA and FQGNSA.

This clonotype turned up a few times. The chain has TRBV11-3 and TRBJ1-1, with a tentative D call TRBD1 (5 bases). The CDR3 has 16 amino acids. The V and J ends lost 0 bases and 2 bases respectively, with 13 bases between them. CDR1 is SGHNT, CDR2 YENEEA, per germline. The CDR3 here is CASSLDGRGGNTEAFF. The CDR3 DNA reads as TGTGCCAGCAGCTTAGATGGAAGGGGCGGTAACACTGAAGCTTTCTTT. The full variable domain, with the rest looked up from reference TRBV11-3 and TRBJ1-1, is EAGVVQSPRYKIIEKKQPVAFWCNPISGHNTLYWYLQNLGQGPELLIRYENEEAVDDSQLPKDRFSAERLKGVDSTLKIQPAELGDSAVYLCASSLDGRGGNTEAFFGQGTRLTVV.